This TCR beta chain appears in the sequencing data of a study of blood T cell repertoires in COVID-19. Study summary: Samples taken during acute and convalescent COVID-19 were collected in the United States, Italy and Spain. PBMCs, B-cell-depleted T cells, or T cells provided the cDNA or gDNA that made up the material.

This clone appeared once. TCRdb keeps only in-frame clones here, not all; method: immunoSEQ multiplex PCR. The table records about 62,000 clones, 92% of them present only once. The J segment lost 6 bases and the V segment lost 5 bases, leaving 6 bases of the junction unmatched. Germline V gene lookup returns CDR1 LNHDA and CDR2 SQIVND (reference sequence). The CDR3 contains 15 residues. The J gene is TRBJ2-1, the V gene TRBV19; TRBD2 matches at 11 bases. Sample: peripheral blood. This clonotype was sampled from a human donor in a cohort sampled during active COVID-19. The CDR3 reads CASSLAGGPVNEQFF. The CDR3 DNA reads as TGTGCCAGTAGTTTAGCGGGAGGGCCTGTCAATGAGCAGTTCTTC. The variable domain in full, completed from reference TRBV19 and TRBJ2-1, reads DGGITQSPKYLFRKEGQNVTLSCEQNLNHDAMYWYRQDPGQGLRLIYYSQIVNDFQKGDIAEGYSVSREKKESFPLTVTSAQKNPTAFYLCASSLAGGPVNEQFFGPGTRLTVL.